This T cell receptor (beta chain) stems from a study of memory CD4+ T cells and cytomegalovirus serostatus. Sequenced by immunoSEQ multiplex PCR; TCRdb stores in-frame clones only, minus some. In the table there are about 58,000 clones, more than 65% of which are singletons. Germline V gene data show CDR1 as LNHDA and CDR2 as SQIVND (reference sequence). V was cut by 5 bases and J by 3 bases, with 14 bases left in between. The CDR3 has 15 amino acids. Single viable CD3+CD4+CD8-CD45RO+ cells were sorted as the memory CD4+ T cells. Sequenced sample: memory CD4+ T cells from blood. This chain links TRBV19 with TRBJ2-1, with D unclear. The sequence was collected from an adult in good health and CMV-seronegative. Some clones in this sample may be carry-over from other donors' samples. The CDR3 spells CASSPLDLGYNEQFF. DNA for the CDR3: TGTGCCAGTAGTCCTCTGGACCTTGGCTACAATGAGCAGTTCTTC.